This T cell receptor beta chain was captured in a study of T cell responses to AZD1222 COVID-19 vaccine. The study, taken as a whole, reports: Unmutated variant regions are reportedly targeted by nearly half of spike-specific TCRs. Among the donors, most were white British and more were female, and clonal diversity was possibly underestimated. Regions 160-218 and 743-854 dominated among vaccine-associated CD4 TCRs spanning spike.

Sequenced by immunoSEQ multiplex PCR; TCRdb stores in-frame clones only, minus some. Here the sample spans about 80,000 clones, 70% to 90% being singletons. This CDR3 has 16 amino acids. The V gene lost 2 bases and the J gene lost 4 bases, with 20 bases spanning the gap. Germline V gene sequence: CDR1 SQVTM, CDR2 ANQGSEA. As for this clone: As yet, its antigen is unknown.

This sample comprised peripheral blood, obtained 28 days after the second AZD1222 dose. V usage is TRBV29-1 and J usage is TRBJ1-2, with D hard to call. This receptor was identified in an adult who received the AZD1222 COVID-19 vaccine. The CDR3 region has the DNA TGCAGCGTTGAATTCGTCCCGGACCTGGGCCTCTATGGCTACACCTTC. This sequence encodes CSVEFVPDLGLYGYTF.